This TCR beta chain was recovered during a study of human T cells and chemical hapten exposure. Whole-study context: Sensitization involved placing 2% DPC onto a 2 cm by 2 cm region of upper inner arm skin. Across the whole study, which lasted 20 to 30 weeks, patients were given diphenylcyclopropenone on the scalp once a week.

The time point is: pre-sensitization, week 0. Treatment given: therapeutic diphenylcyclopropenone sensitization with weekly scalp DPC. Per the original data handling: TCRs per sample had a median of approximately 88,000 and ranged from roughly 23,224 to 700,000. One entry per CDR3 protein, called by TCRdb with MiXCR from the RACE reads. The V and J calls shown here were made by TCRdb, not taken from the authors' results. The sample includes about 110,000 distinct CDR3 sequences, 12% of them seen just once. Germline CDR1 and CDR2: SGHTA and FQGNSA. The CDR3 has 15 residues. The J segment lost 3 bases and the V segment lost 5 bases, leaving 6 bases of the junction unmatched. Turning to this clonotype: No antigen is known for it.

Whole-study results and caveats: Following DPC sensitization, TCRs present above 1 in 1000 frequency showed no change.

This sequence was found in a woman between 45 and 60 years old with alopecia areata. Some clones in this sample may be carry-over from other donors' samples. The chain carries TRBV7-2 and TRBJ2-7; 11 bases match TRBD1. Sequencing was performed on whole blood, taken in connection with sensitization to the hapten diphenylcyclopropenone (DPC). The CDR3 region is CASSIGTGGGYEQYF. CDR3 sequence (DNA): TGTGCCAGCAGCATTGGGACAGGGGGAGGCTACGAGCAGTACTTC.